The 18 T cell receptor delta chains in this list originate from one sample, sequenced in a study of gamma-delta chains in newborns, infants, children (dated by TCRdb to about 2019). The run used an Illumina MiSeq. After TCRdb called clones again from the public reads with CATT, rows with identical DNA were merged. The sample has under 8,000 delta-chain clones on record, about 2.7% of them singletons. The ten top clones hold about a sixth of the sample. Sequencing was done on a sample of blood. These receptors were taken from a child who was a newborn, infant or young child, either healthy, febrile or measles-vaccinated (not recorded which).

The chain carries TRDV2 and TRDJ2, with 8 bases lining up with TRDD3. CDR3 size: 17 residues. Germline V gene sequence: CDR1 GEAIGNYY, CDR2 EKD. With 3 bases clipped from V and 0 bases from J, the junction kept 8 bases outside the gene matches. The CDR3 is CACDALTGGSLTAQLFF. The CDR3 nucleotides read TGTGCCTGTGACGCCCTGACTGGGGGGTCTTTGACAGCACAACTCTTCTTT.

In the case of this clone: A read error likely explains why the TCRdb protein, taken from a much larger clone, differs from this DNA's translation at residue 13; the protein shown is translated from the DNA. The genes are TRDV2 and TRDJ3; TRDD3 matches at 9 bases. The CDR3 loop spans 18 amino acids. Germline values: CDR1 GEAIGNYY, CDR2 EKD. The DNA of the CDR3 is TGTGCCTGTGACGAGTACTGGGGGAGCTCCTGGGACATCCGACAGATGTTTTTC. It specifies CACDEYWGSSWDIRQMFF.

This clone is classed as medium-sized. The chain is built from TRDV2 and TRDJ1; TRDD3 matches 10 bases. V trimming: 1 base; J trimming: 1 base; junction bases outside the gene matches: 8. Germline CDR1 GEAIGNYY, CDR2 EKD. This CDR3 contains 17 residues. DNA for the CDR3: TGTGCCTGTGACACGTTGGGGGATACTTTAGTCACCGATAAACTCATCTTT. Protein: CACDTLGDTLVTDKLIF.

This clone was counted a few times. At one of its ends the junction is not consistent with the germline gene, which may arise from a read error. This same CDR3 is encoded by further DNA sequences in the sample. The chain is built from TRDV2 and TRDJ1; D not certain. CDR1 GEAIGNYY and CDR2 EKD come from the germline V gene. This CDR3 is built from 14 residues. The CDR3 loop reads CACDTVLYTDKLIF. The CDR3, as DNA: TGTGCCTGTGACACCGTACTGTACACAGATAAACTCATCTTT.

CDR3 in amino acids: CACDTGSFSWGQSLTAQLFF. The CDR3 DNA reads as TGTGCCTGTGACACCGGGAGTTTTTCTTGGGGACAATCTTTGACAGCACAACTCTTCTTT. V is TRDV2 and J is TRDJ2; TRDD3 is a possible D gene (5 bases). This CDR3 comprises 20 residues. Germline V lookup: CDR1 GEAIGNYY, CDR2 EKD. Trimming cost V 0 bases and J 0 bases, with 22 bases left between them.

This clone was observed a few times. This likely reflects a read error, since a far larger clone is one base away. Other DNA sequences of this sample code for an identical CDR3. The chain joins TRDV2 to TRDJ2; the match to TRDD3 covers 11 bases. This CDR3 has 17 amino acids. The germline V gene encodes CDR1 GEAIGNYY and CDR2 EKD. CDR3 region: CACDILGDNSLTAQLFF. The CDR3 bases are TGTGCCTGTGACATACTGGGGGATAATTCGTTGACAGCACAACTTTTCTTT.

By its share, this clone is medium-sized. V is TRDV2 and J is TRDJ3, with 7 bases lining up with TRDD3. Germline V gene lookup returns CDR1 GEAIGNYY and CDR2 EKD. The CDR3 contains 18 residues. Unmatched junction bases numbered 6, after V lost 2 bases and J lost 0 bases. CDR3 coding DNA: TGTGCCTGTGACAGCTGGGGGTCGAGCTCCTGGGACACCCGACAGATGTTTTTC. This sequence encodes CACDSWGSSSWDTRQMFF.

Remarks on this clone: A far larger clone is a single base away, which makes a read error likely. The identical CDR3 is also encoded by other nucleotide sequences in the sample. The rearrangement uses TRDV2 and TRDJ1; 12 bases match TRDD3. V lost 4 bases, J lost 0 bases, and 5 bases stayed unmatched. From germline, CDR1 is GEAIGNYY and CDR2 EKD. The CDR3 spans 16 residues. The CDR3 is CACDLLGDTYTDKLIF. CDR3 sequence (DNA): TGTGCCTGTGATCTACTGGGGGATACTTACACCGATAAACTCATCTTT.

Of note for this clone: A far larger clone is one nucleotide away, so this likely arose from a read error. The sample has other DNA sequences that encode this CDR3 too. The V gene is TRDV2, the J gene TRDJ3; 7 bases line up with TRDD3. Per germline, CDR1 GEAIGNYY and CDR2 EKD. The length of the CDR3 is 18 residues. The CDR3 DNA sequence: TGCGCCTGTGACACCACTGGGGCCGTTTCTTGGGACACCCGACAGATGTTTTTC. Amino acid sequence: CACDTTGAVSWDTRQMFF.

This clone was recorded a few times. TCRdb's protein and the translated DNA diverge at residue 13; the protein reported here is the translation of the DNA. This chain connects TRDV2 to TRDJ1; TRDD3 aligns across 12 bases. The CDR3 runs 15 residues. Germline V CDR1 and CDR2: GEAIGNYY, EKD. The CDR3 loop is CACDALLGDTDKPIF. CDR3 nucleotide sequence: TGTGCCTGTGACGCTCTACTGGGGGATACCGATAAACCCATCTTT.

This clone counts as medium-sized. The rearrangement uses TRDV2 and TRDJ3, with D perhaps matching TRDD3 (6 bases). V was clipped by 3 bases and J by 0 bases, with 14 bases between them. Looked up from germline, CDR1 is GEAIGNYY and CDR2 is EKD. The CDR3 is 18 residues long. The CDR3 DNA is TGTGCCTGTGACCCTGTACTGGGTAGCTCCTGGGACACCCGACAGATGTTTTTC. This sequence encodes CACDPVLGSSWDTRQMFF.

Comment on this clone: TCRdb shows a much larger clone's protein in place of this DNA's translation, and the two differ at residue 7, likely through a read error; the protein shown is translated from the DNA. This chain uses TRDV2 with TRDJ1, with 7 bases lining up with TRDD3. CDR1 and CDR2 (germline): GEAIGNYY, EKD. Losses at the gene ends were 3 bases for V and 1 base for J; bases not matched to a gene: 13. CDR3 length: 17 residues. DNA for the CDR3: TGTGCCTGTGACCTACTGAGGGATACTATCGGCACCGATAAACTCATCTTT. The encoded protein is CACDLLRDTIGTDKLIF.

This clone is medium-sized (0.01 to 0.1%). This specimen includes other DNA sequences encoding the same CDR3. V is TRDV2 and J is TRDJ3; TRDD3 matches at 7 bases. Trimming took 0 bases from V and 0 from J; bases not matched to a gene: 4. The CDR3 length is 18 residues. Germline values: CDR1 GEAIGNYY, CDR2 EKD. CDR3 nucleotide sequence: TGTGCCTGTGACACCGGGGGATTCCGCTCCTGGGACACCCGACAGATGTTTTTC. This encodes CACDTGGFRSWDTRQMFF.

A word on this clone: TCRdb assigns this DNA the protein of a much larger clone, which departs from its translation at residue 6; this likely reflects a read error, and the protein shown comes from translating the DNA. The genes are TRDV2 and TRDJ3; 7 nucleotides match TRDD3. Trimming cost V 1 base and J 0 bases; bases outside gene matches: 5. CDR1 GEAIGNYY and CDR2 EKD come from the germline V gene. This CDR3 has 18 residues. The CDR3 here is CACDTVGYRSWDTRQMFF. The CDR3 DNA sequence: TGTGCCTGTGACACTGTGGGATACCGCTCCTGGGACACCCGACAGATGTTTTTC.

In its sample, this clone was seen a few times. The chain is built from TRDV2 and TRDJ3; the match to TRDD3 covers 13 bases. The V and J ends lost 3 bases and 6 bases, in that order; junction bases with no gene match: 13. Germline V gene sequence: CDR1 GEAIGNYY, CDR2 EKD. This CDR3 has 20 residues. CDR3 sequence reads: CACDAVLGDTLWPDTRQMFF. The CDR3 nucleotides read TGTGCCTGTGACGCTGTACTGGGGGATACGCTTTGGCCGGACACCCGACAGATGTTTTTC.

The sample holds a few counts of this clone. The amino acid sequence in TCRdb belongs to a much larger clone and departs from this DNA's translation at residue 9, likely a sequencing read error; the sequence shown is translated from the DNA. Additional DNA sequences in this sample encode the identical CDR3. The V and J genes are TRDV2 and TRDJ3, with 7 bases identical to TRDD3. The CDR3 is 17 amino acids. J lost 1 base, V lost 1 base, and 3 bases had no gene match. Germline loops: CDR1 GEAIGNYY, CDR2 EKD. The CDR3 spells CACDTVLGSWDTRQMFF. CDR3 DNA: TGTGCCTGTGACACGGTACTGGGGTCCTGGGACACCCGACAGATGTTTTTC.

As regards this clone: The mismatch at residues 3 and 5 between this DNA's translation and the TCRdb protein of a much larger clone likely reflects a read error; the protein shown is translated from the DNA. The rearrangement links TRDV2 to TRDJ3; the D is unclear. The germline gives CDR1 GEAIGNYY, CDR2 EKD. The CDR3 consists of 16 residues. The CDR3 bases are TGTGCCTATGACCGATTAAGCTCCTGGGACACCCGACAGATGTTTTTC. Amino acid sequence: CAYDRLSSWDTRQMFF.

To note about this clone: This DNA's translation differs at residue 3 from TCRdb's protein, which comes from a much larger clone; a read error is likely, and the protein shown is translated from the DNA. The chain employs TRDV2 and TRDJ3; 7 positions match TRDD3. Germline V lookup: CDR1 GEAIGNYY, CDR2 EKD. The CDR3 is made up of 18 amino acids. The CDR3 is CARDTVGEGSWDTRQMFF. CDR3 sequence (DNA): TGTGCCCGTGACACCGTGGGGGAAGGCTCCTGGGACACCCGACAGATGTTTTTC.